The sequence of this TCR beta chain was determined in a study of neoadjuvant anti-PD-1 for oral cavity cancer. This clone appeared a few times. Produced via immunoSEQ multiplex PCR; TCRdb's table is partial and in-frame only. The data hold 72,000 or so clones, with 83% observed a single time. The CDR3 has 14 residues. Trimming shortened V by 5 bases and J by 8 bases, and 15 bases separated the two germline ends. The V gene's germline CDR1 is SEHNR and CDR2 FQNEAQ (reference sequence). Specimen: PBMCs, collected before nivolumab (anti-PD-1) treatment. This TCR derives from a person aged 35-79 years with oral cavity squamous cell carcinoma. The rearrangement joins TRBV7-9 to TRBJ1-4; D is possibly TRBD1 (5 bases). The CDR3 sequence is CASSGGGVREKLFF. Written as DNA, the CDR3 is TGTGCCAGCAGCGGTGGAGGGGTAAGAGAAAAACTGTTTTTT. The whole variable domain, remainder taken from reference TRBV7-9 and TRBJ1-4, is DTGVSQNPRHKITKRGQNVTFRCDPISEHNRLYWYRQTLGQGPEFLTYFQNEAQLEKSRLLSDRFSAERPKGSFSTLEIQRTEQGDSAMYLCASSGGGVREKLFFGSGTQLSVL.